The 2 T cell receptor beta chains below were found in one sample sequenced in a study of T cells in Graves' hyperthyroidism and ophthalmopathy. RNA transcripts gave rise to amplified TCR beta CDR3 regions. Researchers ran a first-round RT-PCR on the TCR CDR3 using the HTBI primer set. TCRdb passed the multiplex PCR reads through MiXCR, listing each CDR3 protein once. The sample includes roughly 380,000 distinct CDR3 sequences, approximately 13% of them seen just once. The sequencing sample was made of blood. All receptors derive from a woman in her sixties with Graves' hyperthyroidism.

In the case of this clonotype: A much bigger clone sits one base away, suggesting this may be a read error. V and J are TRBV7-2 and TRBJ2-7; the D is unclear. The CDR3 sequence is 12 residues long. Germline lookup yields CDR1 SGHTA and CDR2 FQGNSA. Trimming left V 3 bases short and J 7 bases short, with 10 bases between. CDR3 in DNA: TGTGCCAGCAGCTTCGGACGAACGGAGCAGTACTTC. This translates into CASSFGRTEQYF.

The genes are TRBV19 and TRBJ2-5; no firm D call. The V gene lost 6 bases and the J gene lost 5 bases, with 19 bases spanning the gap. This CDR3 contains 15 residues. Germline CDR1 LNHDA, CDR2 SQIVND (reference sequence). In nucleotides, the CDR3 is TGTGCCAGTAGCCCCGGCGTGGGCCTTTGGGAGACCCAGTACTTC. Protein: CASSPGVGLWETQYF.